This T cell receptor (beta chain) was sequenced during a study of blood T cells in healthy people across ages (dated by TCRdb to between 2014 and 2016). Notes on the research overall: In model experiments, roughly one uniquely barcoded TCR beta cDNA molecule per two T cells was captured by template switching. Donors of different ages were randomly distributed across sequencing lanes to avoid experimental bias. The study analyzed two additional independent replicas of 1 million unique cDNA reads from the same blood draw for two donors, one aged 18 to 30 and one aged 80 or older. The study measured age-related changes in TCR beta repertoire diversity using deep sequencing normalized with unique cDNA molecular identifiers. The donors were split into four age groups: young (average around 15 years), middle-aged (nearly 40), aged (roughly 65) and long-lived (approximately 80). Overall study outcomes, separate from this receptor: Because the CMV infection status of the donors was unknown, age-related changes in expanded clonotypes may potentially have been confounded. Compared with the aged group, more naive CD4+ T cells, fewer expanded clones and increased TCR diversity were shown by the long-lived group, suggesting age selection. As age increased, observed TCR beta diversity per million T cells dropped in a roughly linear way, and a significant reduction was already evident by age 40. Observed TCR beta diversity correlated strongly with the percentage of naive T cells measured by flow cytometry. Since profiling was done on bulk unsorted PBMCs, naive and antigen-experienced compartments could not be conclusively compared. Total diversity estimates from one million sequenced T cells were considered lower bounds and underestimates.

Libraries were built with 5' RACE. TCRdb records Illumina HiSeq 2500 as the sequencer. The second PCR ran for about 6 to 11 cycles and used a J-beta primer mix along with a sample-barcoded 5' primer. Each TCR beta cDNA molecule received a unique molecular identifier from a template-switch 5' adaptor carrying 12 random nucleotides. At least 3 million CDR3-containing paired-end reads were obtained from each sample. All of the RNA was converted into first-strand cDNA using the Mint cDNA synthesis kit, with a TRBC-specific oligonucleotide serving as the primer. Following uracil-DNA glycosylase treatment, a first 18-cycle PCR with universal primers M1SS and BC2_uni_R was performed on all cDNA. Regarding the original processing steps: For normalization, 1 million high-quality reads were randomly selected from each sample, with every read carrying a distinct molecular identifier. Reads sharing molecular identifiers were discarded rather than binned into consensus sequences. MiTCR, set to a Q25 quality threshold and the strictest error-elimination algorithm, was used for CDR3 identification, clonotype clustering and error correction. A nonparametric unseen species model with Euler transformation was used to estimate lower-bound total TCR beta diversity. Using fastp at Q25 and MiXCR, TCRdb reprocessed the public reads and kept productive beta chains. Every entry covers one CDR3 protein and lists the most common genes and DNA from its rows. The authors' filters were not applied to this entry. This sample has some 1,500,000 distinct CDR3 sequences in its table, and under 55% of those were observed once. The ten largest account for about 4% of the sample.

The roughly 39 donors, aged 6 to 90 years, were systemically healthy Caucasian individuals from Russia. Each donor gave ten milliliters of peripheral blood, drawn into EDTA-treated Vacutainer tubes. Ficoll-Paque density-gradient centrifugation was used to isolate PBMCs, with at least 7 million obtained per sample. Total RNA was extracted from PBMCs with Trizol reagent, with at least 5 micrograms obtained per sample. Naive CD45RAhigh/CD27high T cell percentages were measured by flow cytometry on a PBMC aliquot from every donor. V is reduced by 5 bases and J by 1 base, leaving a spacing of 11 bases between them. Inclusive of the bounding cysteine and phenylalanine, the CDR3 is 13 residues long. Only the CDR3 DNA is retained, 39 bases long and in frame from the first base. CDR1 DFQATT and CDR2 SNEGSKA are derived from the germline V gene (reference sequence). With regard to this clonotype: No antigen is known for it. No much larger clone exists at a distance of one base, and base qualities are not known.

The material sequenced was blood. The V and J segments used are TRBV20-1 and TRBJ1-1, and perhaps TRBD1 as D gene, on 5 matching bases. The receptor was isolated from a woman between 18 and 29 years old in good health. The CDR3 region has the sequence CSAHRGRNTEAFF. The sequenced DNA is TGCAGTGCTCACCGGGGCCGGAACACTGAAGCTTTCTTT.